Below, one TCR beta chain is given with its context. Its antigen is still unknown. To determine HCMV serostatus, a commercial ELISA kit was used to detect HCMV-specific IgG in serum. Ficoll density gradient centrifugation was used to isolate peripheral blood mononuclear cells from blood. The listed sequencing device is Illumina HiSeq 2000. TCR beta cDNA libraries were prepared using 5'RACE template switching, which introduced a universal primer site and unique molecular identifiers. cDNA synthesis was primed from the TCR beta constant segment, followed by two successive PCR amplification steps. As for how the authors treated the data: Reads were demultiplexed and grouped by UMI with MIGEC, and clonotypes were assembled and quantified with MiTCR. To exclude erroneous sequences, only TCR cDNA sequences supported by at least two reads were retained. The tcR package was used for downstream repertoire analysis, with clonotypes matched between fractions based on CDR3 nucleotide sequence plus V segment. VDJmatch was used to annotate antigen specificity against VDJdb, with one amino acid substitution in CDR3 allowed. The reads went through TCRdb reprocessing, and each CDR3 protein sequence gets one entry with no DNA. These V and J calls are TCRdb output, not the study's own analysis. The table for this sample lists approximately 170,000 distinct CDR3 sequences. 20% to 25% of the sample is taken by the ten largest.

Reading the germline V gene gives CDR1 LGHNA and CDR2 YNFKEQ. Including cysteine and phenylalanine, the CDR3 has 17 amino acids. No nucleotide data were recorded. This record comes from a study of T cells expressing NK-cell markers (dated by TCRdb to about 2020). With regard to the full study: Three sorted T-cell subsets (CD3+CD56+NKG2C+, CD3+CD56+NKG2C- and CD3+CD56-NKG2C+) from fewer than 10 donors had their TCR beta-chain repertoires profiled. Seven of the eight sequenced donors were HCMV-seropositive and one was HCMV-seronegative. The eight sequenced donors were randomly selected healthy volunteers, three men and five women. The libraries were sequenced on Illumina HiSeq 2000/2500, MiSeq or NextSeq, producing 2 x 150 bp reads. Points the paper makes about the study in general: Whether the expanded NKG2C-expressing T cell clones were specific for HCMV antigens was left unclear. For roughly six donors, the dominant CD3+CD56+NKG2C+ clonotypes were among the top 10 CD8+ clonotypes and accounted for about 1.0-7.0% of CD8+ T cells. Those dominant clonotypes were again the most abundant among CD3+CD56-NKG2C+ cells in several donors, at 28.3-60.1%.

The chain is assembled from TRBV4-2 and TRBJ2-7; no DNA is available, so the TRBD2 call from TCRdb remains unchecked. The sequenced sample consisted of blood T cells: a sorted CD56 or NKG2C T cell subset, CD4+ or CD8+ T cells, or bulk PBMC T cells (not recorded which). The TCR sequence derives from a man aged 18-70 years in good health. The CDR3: CASSQALGARGSYEQYF.